The 28 T cell receptor beta chains presented below share a single source sample, sequenced in a study of cytomegalovirus exposure and HLA in healthy donors. The PCR contained 60 Vbeta and 13 Jbeta primers. This table comes from immunoSEQ multiplex PCR, and its TCRdb copy is limited to in-frame clones, with some not included. The sample contains 100,000 or so clones, 55% to 80% of which appear only once. Specimen: PBMCs. These receptors were obtained from a man in his forties in good health and CMV-seronegative.

The chain recombines TRBV6-1 with TRBJ1-1, with D uncertain. V lost 4 bases and J lost 0, with 9 bases in between. Per the germline V gene, CDR1 is MNHNS and CDR2 is SASEGT. CDR3 length: 14 amino acids. In DNA, the CDR3 is TGTGCCAGCAGTGTAGAGGGCTTGAACACTGAAGCTTTCTTT. Its translation: CASSVEGLNTEAFF.

The rearrangement joins TRBV19 to TRBJ2-2, with 9 bases aligning to TRBD2. The CDR3 sequence is 14 residues long. The J segment lost 1 base and the V segment lost 10 bases, leaving 4 bases of the junction unmatched. CDR1 LNHDA and CDR2 SQIVND come from the germline V gene (reference sequence). This chain's CDR3 is CATRAGGNTGELFF. The CDR3 DNA is TGTGCCACCCGAGCGGGGGGGAACACCGGGGAGCTGTTTTTT.

Note on this clone: Other DNA sequences in the same sample also yield this CDR3. The V gene is TRBV29-1, the J gene TRBJ1-2; 7 bases are a match to TRBD1. This CDR3 is 13 amino acids long. J gave up 11 bases and V 6 bases, and 15 bases lay outside the gene matches. Germline values: CDR1 SQVTM, CDR2 ANQGSEA. CDR3 loop: CSVDKGARRRYTF. In DNA, the CDR3 is TGCAGCGTCGATAAGGGGGCGCGACGCCGATACACCTTC.

The table lists this clone with a few counts. The V and J genes are TRBV5-1 and TRBJ1-4; 9 positions match TRBD1. The CDR3 has 15 residues. V dropped 4 bases and J dropped 4; count of bases not matched to a gene: 5. Germline lookup yields CDR1 SGHRS and CDR2 YFSETQ. The CDR3 DNA is TGCGCCAGCAGCAGGGACAGGGAGGTTAATGAAAAACTGTTTTTT. This gives the protein CASSRDREVNEKLFF.

The chain combines TRBV7-6 with TRBJ1-2; D gene ambiguous. The CDR3 extends over 14 amino acids. Trimming left V 0 bases short and J 5 bases short, with 10 bases between. CDR1 SGHVS and CDR2 FNYEAQ come from the germline V gene. The CDR3 sequence: CASSLAPTKYGYTF. In nucleotides, the CDR3 is TGTGCCAGCAGCTTAGCCCCCACAAAGTATGGCTACACCTTC.

The genes are TRBV5-6 and TRBJ2-2; D uncertain. The CDR3 has 11 amino acids. Germline V gene data show CDR1 as SGHDT and CDR2 as YYEEEE. Trimming removed 4 bases at V and 8 bases at J, with 6 bases between. CDR3 protein: CASSRGGELFF. CDR3 coding DNA: TGTGCCAGCAGCCGCGGAGGGGAGCTGTTTTTT.

The chain carries TRBV1 and TRBJ2-7; the D call TRBD1 from the table was never checked on the DNA. TRBV1 is labeled a pseudogene. The CDR3 consists of 15 residues. The CDR3 region has the DNA TGCACCAGCAGCCATACGAGACAGGGATCCTACGAGCAGTACTTC. It yields the protein CTSSHTRQGSYEQYF.

This chain connects TRBV9 to TRBJ2-7; the match to TRBD2 covers 7 bases. With 0 bases clipped from V and 0 bases from J, the junction kept 9 bases outside the gene matches. The CDR3 has 17 amino acids. Germline V gene lookup returns CDR1 SGDLS and CDR2 YYNGEE. In DNA, the CDR3 is TGTGCCAGCAGCGTAGCTGTCGGGGTAGCGGGCTCCTACGAGCAGTACTTC. It is translated as CASSVAVGVAGSYEQYF. Using reference TRBV9 and TRBJ2-7 for the parts outside the CDR3, the full variable domain is DSGVTQTPKHLITATGQRVTLRCSPRSGDLSVYWYQQSLDQGLQFLIQYYNGEERAKGNILERFSAQQFPDLHSELNLSSLELGDSALYFCASSVAVGVAGSYEQYFGPGTRLTVT.

Concerning this clone itself: A junction end diverges from the germline sequence, so it may reflect a read error. The chain joins TRBV27 to TRBJ2-7; D remains ambiguous. Germline V gene lookup returns CDR1 MNHEY and CDR2 SMNVEV (reference sequence). The CDR3 loop spans 14 amino acids. This CDR3 reads CASSLSQASNEQYF. The CDR3 DNA sequence: TGTGCCAGCAGTTTATCGCAGGCCTCCAACGAGCAGTACTTC.

The V gene is TRBV5-8, the J gene TRBJ2-7, with D tentatively TRBD1 (5 bases). CDR1 and CDR2 from the germline V gene are SGHTS and YDEGEE. Trimming removed 4 bases at V and 5 bases at J, with 10 bases between. The CDR3 is made up of 12 amino acids. The CDR3 DNA reads TGTGCCAGCAGCGGCTCAGGGAACGAGCAGTACTTC. Amino acids: CASSGSGNEQYF.

The J gene is TRBJ1-2, the V gene TRBV4-3; D is unresolved. The CDR3 consists of 12 residues. V was pared by 4 bases and J by 5 bases, with 8 bases between. The germline gives CDR1 LGHNA, CDR2 YSLEER. The CDR3 here is CASSRGIYGYTF. The CDR3 DNA sequence: TGCGCCAGCAGCCGCGGGATATATGGCTACACCTTC.

V is TRBV7-2 and J is TRBJ2-7; 9 nucleotides align to TRBD2. The germline V gene encodes CDR1 SGHTA and CDR2 FQGNSA. J was trimmed by 3 bases and V by 3 bases; bases with no gene match: 3. The CDR3 runs to 14 residues. The CDR3 DNA is TGTGCCAGCAGCTTCTCTAGCGGGGACTACGAGCAGTACTTC. Its protein product is CASSFSSGDYEQYF.

This clone was counted once. V gene TRBV4-3 combines with J gene TRBJ1-1; 9 nucleotides line up with TRBD1. The germline V gene has CDR1 LGHNA and CDR2 YSLEER. The J segment lost 0 bases and the V segment lost 1 base, leaving 3 bases of the junction unmatched. The CDR3 length is 16 residues. The CDR3 nucleotides read TGCGCCAGCAGCCAAGGACAGGGGGAGGTGAACACTGAAGCTTTCTTT. Protein sequence: CASSQGQGEVNTEAFF.

V is TRBV5-1 and J is TRBJ1-2, with TRBD1 matching 8 bases. Germline V gene sequence: CDR1 SGHRS, CDR2 YFSETQ. The CDR3 spans 13 residues. The J segment lost 8 bases and the V segment lost 0 bases, leaving 3 bases of the junction unmatched. Here the CDR3 DNA reads TGCGCCAGCAGCTTGGGGACAGGGTCAGGCTACACCTTC. Its translation: CASSLGTGSGYTF.

The chain employs TRBV2 and TRBJ2-2, with no clear D. Trimming pared 5 bases from V and 0 bases from J, leaving 13 bases between. The CDR3 is 16 residues long. Per germline, CDR1 SNHLY and CDR2 FYNNEI. The CDR3 bases are TGTGCCAGCAGTCTTCTTGAGGTTACGAACACCGGGGAGCTGTTTTTT. The encoded protein is CASSLLEVTNTGELFF.

The V gene is TRBV27, the J gene TRBJ1-1; TRBD1 matches 9 bases. V gave up 6 bases and J gave up 7 bases; unmatched junction bases: 12. Germline V gene lookup returns CDR1 MNHEY and CDR2 SMNVEV (reference sequence). The CDR3 is 15 amino acids. The CDR3 here is CASRNRGRREDEAFF. The CDR3, as DNA: TGTGCCAGCAGGAACAGGGGGCGAAGGGAGGATGAAGCTTTCTTT.

This clone appeared a single time. The chain combines TRBV4-3 with TRBJ2-7; D unresolved. CDR1 LGHNA and CDR2 YSLEER come from the germline V gene. The CDR3 spans 14 residues. V gave up 0 bases and J gave up 3 bases, with 9 bases separating them. The CDR3 nucleotides are TGCGCCAGCAGCCAAGATCCGAAGCACTACGAGCAGTACTTC. Translation gives CASSQDPKHYEQYF.

The rearrangement uses TRBV5-4 and TRBJ1-1; possibly TRBD1 for D (5 bases). From germline, CDR1 is SGHNT and CDR2 YYREEE (reference sequence). Deletions cut 1 base from V and 3 bases from J, with 16 bases between. This CDR3 spans 16 amino acids. The CDR3 bases are TGTGCCAGCAGCTTGAAGGGGCTCAACGGATACACTGAAGCTTTCTTT. Translated: CASSLKGLNGYTEAFF. Full variable domain (outside the CDR3, taken from reference TRBV5-4 and TRBJ1-1): ETGVTQSPTHLIKTRGQQVTLRCSSQSGHNTVSWYQQALGQGPQFIFQYYREEENGRGNFPPRFSGLQFPNYSSELNVNALELDDSALYLCASSLKGLNGYTEAFFGQGTRLTVV.

The genes are TRBV18 and TRBJ2-5; 8 bases agree with TRBD1. Per the germline V gene, CDR1 is KGHSH and CDR2 is LQKENI. J gave up 4 bases and V 8 bases, and 6 bases lay outside the gene matches. This CDR3 is 13 amino acids long. Here the CDR3 reads CASRPTGGETQYF. Written as DNA, the CDR3 is TGTGCCAGCCGCCCTACAGGGGGAGAGACCCAGTACTTC.

A few counts support this clone. The chain joins TRBV15 to TRBJ2-5; TRBD2 agrees at 15 bases. This CDR3 has 16 amino acids. Trimming took 6 bases from V and 5 from J; bases not matched to a gene: 7. Germline V gene data show CDR1 as LNHNV and CDR2 as YYDKDF (reference sequence). CDR3 region: CATRAGTSGGTETQYF. In DNA, the CDR3 is TGTGCCACCAGAGCCGGGACTAGCGGGGGGACGGAGACCCAGTACTTC.

V gene TRBV27 combines with J gene TRBJ2-1; D possibly corresponds to TRBD1 (5 bases). Germline V gene sequence: CDR1 MNHEY, CDR2 SMNVEV (reference sequence). This CDR3 spans 16 amino acids. Trimming took off 3 bases at V and 5 bases at J, with 17 bases between the two ends. The CDR3 spells CASSFYPGRVNNEQFF. Here the CDR3 DNA reads TGTGCCAGCAGTTTCTACCCTGGCAGGGTGAACAATGAGCAGTTCTTC.

J is TRBJ1-2 and V is TRBV5-1; no clear D gene. Germline V CDR1 and CDR2: SGHRS, YFSETQ. The CDR3 runs 14 residues. The V and J ends lost 4 bases and 4 bases respectively, with 14 bases between them. The CDR3 DNA reads as TGCGCCAGCAGCAGTTCCGCCGGGAGCTATGGCTACACCTTC. It specifies CASSSSAGSYGYTF. Variable domain in full (rest from reference TRBV5-1 and TRBJ1-2): KAGVTQTPRYLIKTRGQQVTLSCSPISGHRSVSWYQQTPGQGLQFLFEYFSETQRNKGNFPGRFSGRQFSNSRSEMNVSTLELGDSALYLCASSSSAGSYGYTFGSGTRLTVV.

J is TRBJ1-1 and V is TRBV5-4; 10 bases are a match to TRBD1. J was trimmed by 3 bases and V by 4 bases; bases with no gene match: 6. The CDR3 runs to 15 residues. Germline V gene data show CDR1 as SGHNT and CDR2 as YYREEE (reference sequence). The CDR3 region is CASSPTGTGDTEAFF. CDR3 DNA sequence: TGTGCCAGCAGCCCGACCGGGACAGGGGACACTGAAGCTTTCTTT.

This CDR3 reads CAIMGGSSYEQYF. The CDR3 DNA is TGTGCCATCATGGGGGGGTCTTCCTACGAGCAGTACTTC. The chain joins TRBV10-3 to TRBJ2-7; the match to TRBD2 covers 7 bases. This CDR3 is 13 amino acids long. Trimming took 7 bases from V and 1 from J; bases not matched to a gene: 4. Germline loops: CDR1 ENHRY, CDR2 SYGVKD.

This chain joins TRBV5-1 and TRBJ1-4; 7 bases fit TRBD1. In germline, CDR1 is SGHRS, CDR2 YFSETQ. CDR3 length: 16 amino acids. With 4 bases clipped from V and 2 bases from J, the junction kept 8 bases outside the gene matches. The CDR3 protein is CASSVTGRSTNEKLFF. As DNA, the CDR3 is TGCGCCAGCAGCGTGACAGGGAGAAGTACTAATGAAAAACTGTTTTTT. Looking up the rest from reference TRBV5-1 and TRBJ1-4 gives the full variable domain: KAGVTQTPRYLIKTRGQQVTLSCSPISGHRSVSWYQQTPGQGLQFLFEYFSETQRNKGNFPGRFSGRQFSNSRSEMNVSTLELGDSALYLCASSVTGRSTNEKLFFGSGTQLSVL.

A word on this clone: At one boundary the junction diverges from the germline segment, which might be a read error. V gene TRBV2 combines with J gene TRBJ2-5; maybe TRBD2 (6 bases). The CDR3 runs 15 residues. The germline CDR1 and CDR2 sequences are SNHLY and FYNNEI. The CDR3 DNA is TGTGCCAGCAGTGCCCTAGTAGCGGCTGAAGAGCCCCAGTACTTC. It codes for CASSALVAAEEPQYF.

The gene calls are TRBV30 and TRBJ2-5; TRBD2 agrees at 14 bases. The length of the CDR3 is 15 residues. V shed 8 bases and J 1 base; nucleotides not matched to a gene: 6. CDR1 GTSNPN and CDR2 SVGIG come from the germline V gene (reference sequence). The CDR3 DNA sequence: TGTGCCCGGACTAGCGGGGGGACTCCCCAAGAGACCCAGTACTTC. Protein product: CARTSGGTPQETQYF.

The rearrangement joins TRBV15 to TRBJ1-2; unclear D gene. This CDR3 spans 14 amino acids. From germline, CDR1 is LNHNV and CDR2 YYDKDF (reference sequence). The V end lost 0 bases, the J end lost 5 bases, and 10 bases lay between the germline ends. The CDR3 DNA reads as TGTGCCACCAGCAGAGAAGGAGTCCTTTATGGCTACACCTTC. Protein product: CATSREGVLYGYTF.